The source of this T cell receptor (beta chain) is a study of regulatory and conventional T cells in RAG deficiency. Notes on the study in general: Shannon entropy was markedly lower and Simpson indices higher in RAG-deficient patients than control T-cell subsets. These Omenn syndrome Treg sorts may hold peripherally activated cells instead. In Omenn syndrome, Treg and Tconv repertoires overlapped >85%.

The table lists this clone with a count of one. The target antigen is unknown. This CDR3 spans 13 amino acids. Trimming removed 4 bases at V and 6 bases at J, with 9 bases between. The germline CDR1 and CDR2 sequences are SNHLY and FYNNEI. TCRdb's table, derived via immunoSEQ multiplex PCR, lists solely in-frame clones and lacks some. The sample shows 25,000 to 35,000 clones, more than 90% of them seen only once. Blood CD4+ CD25-low CD127-high conventional T cells supplied the genomic DNA template. These records were also assigned to another study, of regulatory T cells. As that report states: The primer mix had 52 TRBV and 13 TRBJ primers.

The chain links TRBV2 to TRBJ2-2; a weak D match, TRBD2 (6 bases). The clonotype originates from a human donor in good health. Specimen: CD25- CD4+ T cells sorted from blood. CDR3 loop: CASSGDLSGELFF. In DNA form, the CDR3 reads TGTGCCAGCAGTGGGGACTTGTCCGGGGAGCTGTTTTTT.